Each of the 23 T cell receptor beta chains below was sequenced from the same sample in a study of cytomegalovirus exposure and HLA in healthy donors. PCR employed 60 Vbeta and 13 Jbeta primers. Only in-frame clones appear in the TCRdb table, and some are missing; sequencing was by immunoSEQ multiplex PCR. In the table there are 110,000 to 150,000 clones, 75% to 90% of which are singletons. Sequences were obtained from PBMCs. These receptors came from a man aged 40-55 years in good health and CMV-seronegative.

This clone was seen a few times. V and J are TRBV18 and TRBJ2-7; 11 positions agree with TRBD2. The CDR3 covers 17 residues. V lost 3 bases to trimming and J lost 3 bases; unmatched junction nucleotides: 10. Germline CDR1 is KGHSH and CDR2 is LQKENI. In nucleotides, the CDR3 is TGTGCCAGCTCACCGAAAGCCCCTAGCGGGGGGATCTACGAGCAGTACTTC. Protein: CASSPKAPSGGIYEQYF.

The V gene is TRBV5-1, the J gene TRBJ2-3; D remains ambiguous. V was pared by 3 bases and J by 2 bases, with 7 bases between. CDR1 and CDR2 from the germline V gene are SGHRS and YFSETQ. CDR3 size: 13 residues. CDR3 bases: TGCGCCAGCAGCTCCTCTTACACAGATACGCAGTATTTT. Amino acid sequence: CASSSSYTDTQYF.

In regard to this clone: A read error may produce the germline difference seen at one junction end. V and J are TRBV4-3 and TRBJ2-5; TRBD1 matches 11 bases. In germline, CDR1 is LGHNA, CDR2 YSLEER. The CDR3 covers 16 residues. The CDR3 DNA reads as TGCGCCAACAGCCAAGGGTCTCGGGACAGGGGGGAGACCCAGTACTTC. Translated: CANSQGSRDRGETQYF.

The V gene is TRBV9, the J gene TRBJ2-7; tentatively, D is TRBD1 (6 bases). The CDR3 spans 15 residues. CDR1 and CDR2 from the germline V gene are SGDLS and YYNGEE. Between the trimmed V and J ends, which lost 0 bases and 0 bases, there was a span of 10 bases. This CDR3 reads CASSVGQANSYEQYF. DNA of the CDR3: TGTGCCAGCAGCGTAGGACAGGCTAACTCCTACGAGCAGTACTTC. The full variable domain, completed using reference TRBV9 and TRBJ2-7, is DSGVTQTPKHLITATGQRVTLRCSPRSGDLSVYWYQQSLDQGLQFLIQYYNGEERAKGNILERFSAQQFPDLHSELNLSSLELGDSALYFCASSVGQANSYEQYFGPGTRLTVT.

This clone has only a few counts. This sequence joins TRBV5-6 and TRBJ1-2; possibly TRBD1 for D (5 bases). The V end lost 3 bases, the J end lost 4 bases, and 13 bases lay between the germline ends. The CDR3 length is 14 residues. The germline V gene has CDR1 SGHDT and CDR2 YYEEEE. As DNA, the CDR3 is TGTGCCAGCAGCTATTTCGGACAATTCTATGGCTACACCTTC. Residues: CASSYFGQFYGYTF. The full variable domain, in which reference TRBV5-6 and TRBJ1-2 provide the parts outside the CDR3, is DAGVTQSPTHLIKTRGQQVTLRCSPKSGHDTVSWYQQALGQGPQFIFQYYEEEERQRGNFPDRFSGHQFPNYSSELNVNALLLGDSALYLCASSYFGQFYGYTFGSGTRLTVV.

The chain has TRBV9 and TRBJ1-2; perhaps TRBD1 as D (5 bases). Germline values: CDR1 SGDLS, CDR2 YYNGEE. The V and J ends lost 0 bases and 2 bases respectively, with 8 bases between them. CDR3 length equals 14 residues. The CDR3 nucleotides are TGTGCCAGCAGCGTAGGGCGGGGCAACTATGGCTACACCTTC. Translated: CASSVGRGNYGYTF.

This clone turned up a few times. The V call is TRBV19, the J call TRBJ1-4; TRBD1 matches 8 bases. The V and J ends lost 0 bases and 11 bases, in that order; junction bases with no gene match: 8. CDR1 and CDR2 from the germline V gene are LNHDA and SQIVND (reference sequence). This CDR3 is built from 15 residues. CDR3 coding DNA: TGTGCCAGTAGTATAGATCTGCAGGGGGCAGGGAAACTGTTTTTT. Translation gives CASSIDLQGAGKLFF. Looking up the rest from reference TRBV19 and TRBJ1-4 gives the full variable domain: DGGITQSPKYLFRKEGQNVTLSCEQNLNHDAMYWYRQDPGQGLRLIYYSQIVNDFQKGDIAEGYSVSREKKESFPLTVTSAQKNPTAFYLCASSIDLQGAGKLFFGSGTQLSVL.

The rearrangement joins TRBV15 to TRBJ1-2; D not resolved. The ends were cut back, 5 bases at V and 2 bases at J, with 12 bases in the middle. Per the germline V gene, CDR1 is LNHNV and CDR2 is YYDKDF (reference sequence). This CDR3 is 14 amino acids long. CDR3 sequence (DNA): TGTGCCACCAGCGGGTTAACAGAGAACTATGGCTACACCTTC. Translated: CATSGLTENYGYTF.

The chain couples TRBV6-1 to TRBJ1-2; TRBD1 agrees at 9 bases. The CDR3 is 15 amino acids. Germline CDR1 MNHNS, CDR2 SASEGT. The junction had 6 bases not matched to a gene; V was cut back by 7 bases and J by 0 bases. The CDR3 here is CASNDGTGSNYGYTF. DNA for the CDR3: TGTGCCAGCAATGATGGGACAGGGTCTAACTATGGCTACACCTTC.

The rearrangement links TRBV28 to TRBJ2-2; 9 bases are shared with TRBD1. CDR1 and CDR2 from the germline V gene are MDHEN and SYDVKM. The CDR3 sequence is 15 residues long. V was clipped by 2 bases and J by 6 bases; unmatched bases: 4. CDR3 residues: CASSLGTGPSGELFF. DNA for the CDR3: TGTGCCAGCAGTTTAGGGACAGGGCCTTCCGGGGAGCTGTTTTTT.

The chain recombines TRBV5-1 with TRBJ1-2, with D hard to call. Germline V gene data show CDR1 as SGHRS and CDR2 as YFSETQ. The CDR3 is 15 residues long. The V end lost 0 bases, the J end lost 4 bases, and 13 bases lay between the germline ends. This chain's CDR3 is CASSLGAASSYGYTF. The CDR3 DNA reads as TGCGCCAGCAGCTTGGGTGCAGCGTCTAGCTATGGCTACACCTTC.

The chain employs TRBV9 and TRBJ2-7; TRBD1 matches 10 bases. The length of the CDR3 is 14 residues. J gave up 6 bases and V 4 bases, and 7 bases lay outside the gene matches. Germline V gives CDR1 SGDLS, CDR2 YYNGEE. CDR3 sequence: CASSPMTGGGEQYF. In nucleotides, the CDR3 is TGTGCCAGCAGCCCGATGACAGGGGGCGGCGAGCAGTACTTC.

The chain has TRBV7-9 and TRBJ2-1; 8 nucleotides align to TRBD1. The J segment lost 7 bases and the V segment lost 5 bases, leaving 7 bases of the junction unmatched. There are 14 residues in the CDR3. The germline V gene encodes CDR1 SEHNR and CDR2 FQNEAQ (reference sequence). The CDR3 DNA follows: TGTGCCAGCAGCATTCACAGGGGGAGGAATGAGCAGTTCTTC. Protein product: CASSIHRGRNEQFF.

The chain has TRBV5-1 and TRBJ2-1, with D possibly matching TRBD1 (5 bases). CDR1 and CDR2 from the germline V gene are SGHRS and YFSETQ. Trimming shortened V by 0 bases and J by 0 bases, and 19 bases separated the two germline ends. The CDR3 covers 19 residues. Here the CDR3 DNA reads TGCGCCAGCAGCTTGGCCCCAGGGAAGGCGTTCAACTCCTACAATGAGCAGTTCTTC. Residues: CASSLAPGKAFNSYNEQFF.

CDR3 sequence (DNA): TGTGCCAGTTGGGACTCCGGGGGGGCCCGCAATGAGCAGTTCTTC. It yields the protein CASWDSGGARNEQFF. V and J are TRBV19 and TRBJ2-1; 8 bases line up with TRBD2. The junction had 12 bases not matched to a gene; V was cut back by 8 bases and J by 6 bases. The germline V gene has CDR1 LNHDA and CDR2 SQIVND (reference sequence). The CDR3 loop spans 15 amino acids.

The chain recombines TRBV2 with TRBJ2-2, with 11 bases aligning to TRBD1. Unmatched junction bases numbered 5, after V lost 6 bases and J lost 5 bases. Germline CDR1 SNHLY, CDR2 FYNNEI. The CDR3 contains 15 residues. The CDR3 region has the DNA TGTGCCAGCAGGGTCGGGACAGGGGGGACCGGGGAGCTGTTTTTT. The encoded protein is CASRVGTGGTGELFF.

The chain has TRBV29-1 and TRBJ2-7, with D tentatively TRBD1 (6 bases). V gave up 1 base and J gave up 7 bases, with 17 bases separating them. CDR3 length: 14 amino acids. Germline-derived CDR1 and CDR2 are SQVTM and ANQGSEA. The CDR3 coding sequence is TGCAGCGTTGAAGGCCGGGGAAAAGGGGGTGAGCAGTACTTC. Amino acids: CSVEGRGKGGEQYF.

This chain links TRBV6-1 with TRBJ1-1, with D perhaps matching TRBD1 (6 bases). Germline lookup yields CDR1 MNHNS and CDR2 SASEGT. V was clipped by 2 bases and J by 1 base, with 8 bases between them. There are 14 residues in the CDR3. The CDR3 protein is CASSERGGNTEAFF. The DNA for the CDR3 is TGTGCCAGCAGTGAAAGGGGGGGGAACACTGAAGCTTTCTTT.

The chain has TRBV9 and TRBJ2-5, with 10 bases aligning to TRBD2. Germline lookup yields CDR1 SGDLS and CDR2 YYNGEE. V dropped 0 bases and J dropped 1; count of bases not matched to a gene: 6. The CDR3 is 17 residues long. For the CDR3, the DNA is TGTGCCAGCAGCGTAGGAACTAGCGGGGCATTCCAAGAGACCCAGTACTTC. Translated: CASSVGTSGAFQETQYF.

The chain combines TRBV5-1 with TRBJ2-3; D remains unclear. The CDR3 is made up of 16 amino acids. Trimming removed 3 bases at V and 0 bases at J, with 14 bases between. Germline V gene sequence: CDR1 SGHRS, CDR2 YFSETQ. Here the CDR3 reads CASSSIVAASTDTQYF. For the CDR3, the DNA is TGCGCCAGCAGCTCCATAGTTGCGGCTAGCACAGATACGCAGTATTTT.

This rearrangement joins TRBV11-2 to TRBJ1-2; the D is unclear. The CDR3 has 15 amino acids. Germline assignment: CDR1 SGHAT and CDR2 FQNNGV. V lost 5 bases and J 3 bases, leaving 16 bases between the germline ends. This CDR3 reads CASSPRWGGDYGYTF. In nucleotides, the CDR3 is TGTGCCAGCAGCCCCCGTTGGGGAGGAGACTATGGCTACACCTTC.

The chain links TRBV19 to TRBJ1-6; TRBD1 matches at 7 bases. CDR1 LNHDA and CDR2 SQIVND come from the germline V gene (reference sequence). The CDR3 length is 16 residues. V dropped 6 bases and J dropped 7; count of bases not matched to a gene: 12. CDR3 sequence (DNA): TGTGCCAGTAGACCCCCGGGACAGCCTTTGAATTCACCCCTCCACTTT. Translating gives CASRPPGQPLNSPLHF.

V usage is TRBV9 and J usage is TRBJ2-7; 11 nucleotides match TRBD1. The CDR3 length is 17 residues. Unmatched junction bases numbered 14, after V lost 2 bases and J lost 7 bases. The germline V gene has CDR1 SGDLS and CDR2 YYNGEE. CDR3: CASSVGGGTGGAWEQYF. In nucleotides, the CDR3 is TGTGCCAGCAGCGTCGGGGGAGGGACAGGGGGGGCCTGGGAGCAGTACTTC. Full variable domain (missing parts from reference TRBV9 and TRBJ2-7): DSGVTQTPKHLITATGQRVTLRCSPRSGDLSVYWYQQSLDQGLQFLIQYYNGEERAKGNILERFSAQQFPDLHSELNLSSLELGDSALYFCASSVGGGTGGAWEQYFGPGTRLTVT.